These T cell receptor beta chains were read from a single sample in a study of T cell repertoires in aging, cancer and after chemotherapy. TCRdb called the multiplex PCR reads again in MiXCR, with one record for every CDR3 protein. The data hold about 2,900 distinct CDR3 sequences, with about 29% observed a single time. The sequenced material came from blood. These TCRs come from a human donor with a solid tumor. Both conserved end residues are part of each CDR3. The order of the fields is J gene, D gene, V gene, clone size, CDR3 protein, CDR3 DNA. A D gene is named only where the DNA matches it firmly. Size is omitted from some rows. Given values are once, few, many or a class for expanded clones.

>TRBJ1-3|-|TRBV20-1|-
CSAAQGGSSGNTIYF
TGCAGTGCTGCACAGGGAGGGAGCTCTGGAAACACCATATATTTT
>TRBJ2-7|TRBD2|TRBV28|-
CASSTNGLAGQLYEQYF
TGTGCCAGCAGTACGAACGGACTAGCGGGGCAACTCTACGAGCAGTACTTC
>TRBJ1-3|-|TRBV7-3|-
CASSLIAGWASGNTIYF
TGTGCCAGCAGCTTAATAGCGGGATGGGCCTCTGGAAACACCATATATTTT
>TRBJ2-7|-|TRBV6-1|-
CASSEWGAWEQYF
TGTGCCAGCAGCGAGTGGGGGGCGTGGGAGCAGTACTTC
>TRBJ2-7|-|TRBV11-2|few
CASSEPYEQYF
TGTGCCAGCAGCGAACCATACGAGCAGTACTTC
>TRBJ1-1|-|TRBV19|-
CASSPRSPNTEAFF
TGTGCCAGTAGCCCTAGAAGCCCGAACACTGAAGCTTTCTTT
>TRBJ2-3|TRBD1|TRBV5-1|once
CASSFWVRGQADTQYF
TGCGCCAGCAGCTTTTGGGTCAGAGGACAGGCAGATACGCAGTATTTT
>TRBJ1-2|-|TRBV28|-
CASSFWGGYGYTF
TGTGCCAGCAGTTTCTGGGGTGGCTATGGCTACACCTTC
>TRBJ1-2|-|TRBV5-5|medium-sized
CASSLGGGFYGYTF
TGTGCCAGCAGCTTGGGAGGGGGGTTCTATGGCTACACCTTC
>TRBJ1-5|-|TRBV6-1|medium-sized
CASLLPQGDQPQHF
TGTGCCAGCCTGTTGCCCCAGGGCGATCAGCCCCAGCATTTT
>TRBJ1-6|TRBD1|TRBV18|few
CASSPPGGQGVNSPLHF
TGTGCCAGCTCACCACCGGGGGGACAGGGTGTGAATTCACCCCTCCACTTT
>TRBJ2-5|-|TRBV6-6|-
CASGTVQETQYF
TGTGCCAGCGGGACGGTACAAGAGACCCAGTACTTC
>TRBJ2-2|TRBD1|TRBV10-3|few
CAIRSGTGNTGELFF
TGTGCCATCAGATCCGGGACAGGGAACACCGGGGAGCTGTTTTTT
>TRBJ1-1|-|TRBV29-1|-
CSVGEGEGTEAFF
TGCAGCGTGGGGGAGGGCGAGGGCACTGAAGCTTTCTTT
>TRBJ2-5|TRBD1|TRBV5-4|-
CASSLGQGQETQYF
TGTGCCAGCAGCTTGGGACAGGGACAAGAGACCCAGTACTTC
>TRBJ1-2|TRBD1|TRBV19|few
CASNVWGQKNYGYTF
TGTGCCAGTAATGTATGGGGACAGAAAAACTATGGCTACACCTTC
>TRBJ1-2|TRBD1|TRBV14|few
CASSRGTDYNYGYTF
TGTGCCAGCAGCCGCGGGACAGATTATAACTATGGCTACACCTTC
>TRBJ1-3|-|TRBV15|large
CATSRDRSGNTIYF
TGTGCCACCAGCAGAGATAGATCTGGAAACACCATATATTTT
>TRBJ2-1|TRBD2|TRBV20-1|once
CSAPYTSGDQYNEQFF
TGCAGTGCTCCTTATACTAGCGGAGACCAATACAATGAGCAGTTCTTC
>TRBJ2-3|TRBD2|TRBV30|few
CAWSRTSGRLDTQYF
TGTGCCTGGAGTCGGACTAGCGGGAGGCTCGATACGCAGTATTTT
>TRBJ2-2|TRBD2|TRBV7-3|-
CASSSRGLAGPGTGELFF
TGTGCCAGCAGCTCGCGGGGACTAGCGGGACCGGGAACCGGGGAGCTGTTTTTT
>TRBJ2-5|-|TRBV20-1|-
CSAREGVVTQYF
TGCAGTGCTAGAGAGGGGGTTGTGACCCAGTACTTC
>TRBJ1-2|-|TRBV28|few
CASTRQGYYGYTF
TGTGCCAGCACCCGCCAGGGATACTATGGCTACACCTTC
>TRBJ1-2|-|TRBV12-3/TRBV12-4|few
CASSLGAYGYTF
TGTGCCAGCAGTTTAGGGGCCTATGGCTACACCTTC
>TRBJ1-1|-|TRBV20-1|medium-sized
CSARDPWGTAFF
TGCAGTGCTAGAGATCCATGGGGGACGGCTTTCTTT
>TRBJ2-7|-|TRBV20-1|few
CSARDKATGEQYF
TGCAGTGCTCGGGACAAGGCTACTGGCGAGCAGTACTTC
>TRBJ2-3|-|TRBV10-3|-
CAISGSQGNLYTDTQYF
TGTGCCATCAGTGGGTCACAGGGCAATCTTTACACAGATACGCAGTATTTT
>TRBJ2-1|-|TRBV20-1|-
CSVGQLFSSYNEQFF
TGCAGTGTCGGGCAGCTCTTTAGCTCCTACAATGAGCAGTTCTTC
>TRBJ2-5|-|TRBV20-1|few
CSARQGGTAETQYF
TGCAGTGCTAGACAGGGAGGAACGGCGGAGACCCAGTACTTC
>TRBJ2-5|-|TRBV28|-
CASSQVKETQYF
TGTGCCAGCAGCCAAGTCAAAGAGACCCAGTACTTC
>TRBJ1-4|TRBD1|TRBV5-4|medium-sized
CASSETGLNEKLFF
TGTGCCAGCAGCGAGACAGGGCTCAACGAAAAACTGTTTTTT
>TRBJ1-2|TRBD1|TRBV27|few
CASKGTGVLQYGYTF
TGTGCCAGCAAAGGGACAGGGGTCCTCCAATATGGCTACACCTTC
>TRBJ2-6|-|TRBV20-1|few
CSAATVPGANVLTF
TGCAGTGCTGCAACAGTACCTGGGGCCAACGTCCTGACTTTC
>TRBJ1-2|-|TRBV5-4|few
CASSPLKSGDYGYTF
TGTGCCAGCTCCCCTTTGAAGAGCGGCGACTATGGCTACACCTTC
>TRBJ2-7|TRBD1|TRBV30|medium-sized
CAESVGTGLGGEQYF
TGTGCCGAATCCGTGGGGACAGGGCTGGGAGGCGAGCAGTACTTC
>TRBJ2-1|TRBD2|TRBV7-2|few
CASSRGGTLGHEQFF
TGTGCCAGCAGCCGGGGGGGGACTTTGGGCCATGAGCAGTTCTTC
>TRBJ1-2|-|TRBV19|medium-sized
CASTIRGAGYTF
TGTGCCAGTACCATCAGGGGAGCGGGCTACACCTTC
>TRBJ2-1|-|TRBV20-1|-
CSARGLIYNEQFF
TGCAGTGCCAGGGGACTAATTTACAATGAGCAGTTCTTC
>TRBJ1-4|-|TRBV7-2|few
CASSLEGVPSPLTEKLFF
TGTGCCAGCAGCTTAGAAGGAGTCCCCAGCCCGCTAACTGAAAAACTGTTTTTT
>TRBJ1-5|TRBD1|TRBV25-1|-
CASSQTGKYQPQHF
TGTGCCAGCAGCCAGACAGGGAAGTATCAGCCCCAGCATTTT
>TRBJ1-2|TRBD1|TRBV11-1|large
CASSRTGAYGYTF
TGTGCCAGCAGTCGGACAGGGGCTTATGGCTACACCTTC
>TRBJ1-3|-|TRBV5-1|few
CAFPGPGNTIYF
TGTGCCTTTCCAGGGCCTGGAAACACCATATATTTT
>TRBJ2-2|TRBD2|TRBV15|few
CATSPWGLAGGMDTGELFF
TGTGCCACCAGCCCGTGGGGACTAGCGGGAGGGATGGACACCGGGGAGCTGTTTTTT
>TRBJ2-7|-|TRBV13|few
CASSLGGYEQYF
TGTGCCAGCAGCTTAGGGGGCTACGAGCAGTACTTC
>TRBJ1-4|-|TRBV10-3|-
CATAGEEKLFF
TGTGCCACCGCAGGGGAGGAAAAACTGTTTTTT
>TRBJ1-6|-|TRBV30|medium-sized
CAWMGTMDSPLHF
TGTGCCTGGATGGGGACTATGGATTCACCCCTCCACTTT
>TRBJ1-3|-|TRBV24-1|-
CATSDGRTGNTIYF
TGTGCCACCAGTGACGGCAGGACTGGAAACACCATATATTTT
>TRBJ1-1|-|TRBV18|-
CASSGVSTKAFF
TGTGCCAGCTCAGGGGTCTCTACTAAAGCTTTCTTT
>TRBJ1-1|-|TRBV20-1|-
CSAQSGGTDTVALF
TGCAGTGCCCAATCGGGGGGCACGGACACTGTAGCTTTATTT
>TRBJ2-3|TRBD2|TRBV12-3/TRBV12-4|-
CASSKSGGDTQYF
TGTGCCAGCTCCAAATCCGGGGGGGATACGCAGTATTTT
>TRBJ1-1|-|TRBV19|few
CASSRSQENTEAFF
TGTGCCAGTAGTAGGTCGCAGGAGAACACTGAAGCTTTCTTT
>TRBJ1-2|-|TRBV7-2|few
CASSLSTRRNYGYTF
TGTGCCAGCAGCTTATCGACTCGCCGGAACTATGGCTACACCTTC
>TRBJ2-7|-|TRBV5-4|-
CASSLRGAQSYEQYF
TGTGCCAGCAGCTTGCGGGGGGCCCAATCCTACGAGCAGTACTTC
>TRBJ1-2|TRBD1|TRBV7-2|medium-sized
CASSLTADRLGGYTF
TGTGCCAGCAGCTTAACGGCGGACAGGCTTGGCGGCTACACCTTC
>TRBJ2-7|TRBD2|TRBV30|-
CAWSSRGGELTYEQYF
TGTGCCTGGAGTTCCCGGGGGGGGGAATTGACCTACGAGCAGTACTTC
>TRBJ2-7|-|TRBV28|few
CASSPAGPRRPYEQYF
TGTGCCAGCAGTCCCGCCGGTCCCCGGCGGCCCTACGAGCAGTACTTC
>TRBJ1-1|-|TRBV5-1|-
CASSLGGAYGEAFF
TGCGCCAGCAGCCTGGGGGGGGCATATGGTGAAGCTTTCTTT
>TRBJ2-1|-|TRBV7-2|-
CASSLERNYNEQFF
TGCGCCAGCAGCTTGGAGAGGAACTACAATGAGCAGTTCTTC
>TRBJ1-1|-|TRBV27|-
CASSLWPGGTEAFF
TGTGCCAGCAGTTTATGGCCGGGGGGCACTGAAGCTTTCTTT